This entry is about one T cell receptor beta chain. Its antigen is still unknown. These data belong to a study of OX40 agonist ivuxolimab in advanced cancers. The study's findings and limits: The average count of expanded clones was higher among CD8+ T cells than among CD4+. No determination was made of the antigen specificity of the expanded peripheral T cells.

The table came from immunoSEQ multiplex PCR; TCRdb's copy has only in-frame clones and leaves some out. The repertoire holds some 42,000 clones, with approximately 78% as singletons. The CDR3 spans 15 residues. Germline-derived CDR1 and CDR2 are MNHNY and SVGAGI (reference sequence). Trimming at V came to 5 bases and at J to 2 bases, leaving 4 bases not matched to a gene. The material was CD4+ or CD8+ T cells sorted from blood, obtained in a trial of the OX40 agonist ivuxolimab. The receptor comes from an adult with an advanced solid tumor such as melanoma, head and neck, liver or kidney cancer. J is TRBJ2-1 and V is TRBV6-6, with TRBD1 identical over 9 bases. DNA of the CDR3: TGTGCCAGCAGTCGTGGGACAGGGCCCTACAATGAGCAGTTCTTC. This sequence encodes CASSRGTGPYNEQFF.